These 3 T cell receptor beta chains were sequenced from one sample in a study of cytomegalovirus exposure and HLA in healthy donors. The PCR had 60 Vbeta and 13 Jbeta primers. Sequencing was performed with immunoSEQ multiplex PCR; in TCRdb, only in-frame clones are kept and a portion is missing. This sample's table reports just over 40,000 clones. Sequenced material: PBMCs. Receptors originate from a man aged 25 to 40 in good health and CMV-seronegative.

The V and J genes are TRBV7-9 and TRBJ2-7; the D gene is possibly TRBD1 (6 bases). CDR1 and CDR2 (germline): SEHNR, FQNEAQ (reference sequence). With 5 bases removed from V and 3 bases from J, the gap between germline ends came to 11 bases. CDR3 length: 13 residues. CDR3 bases: TGTGCCAGCAGCGGGGACACACTCTACGAGCAGTACTTC. It is translated as CASSGDTLYEQYF.

CDR3 nucleotide sequence: TGTGCCAGCAGCAAAGACTGGAGAGATACGCAGTATTTT. Amino acids: CASSKDWRDTQYF. The V and J genes are TRBV5-8 and TRBJ2-3; no clear D. The CDR3 consists of 13 residues. V was pared by 4 bases and J by 5 bases, with 11 bases between. Germline lookup yields CDR1 SGHTS and CDR2 YDEGEE.

Details on this clone: This sample includes further DNA sequences coding for the same CDR3. The chain has TRBV19 and TRBJ1-2, with unresolved D. V was trimmed by 7 bases and J by 7 bases, leaving 13 bases between them. This CDR3 is 12 amino acids long. CDR1 LNHDA and CDR2 SQIVND come from the germline V gene (reference sequence). In DNA form, the CDR3 reads TGTGCCAGTACCGTCAAAGCGGGTGGCTACACCTTC. It is translated as CASTVKAGGYTF.